The source of this TCR beta chain is a study of blood T cell repertoires in COVID-19. Study-level background: Researchers got acute and convalescent COVID-19 samples from the United States, Italy and Spain.

Assay: immunoSEQ multiplex PCR; the TCRdb copy retains only in-frame clones and omits some. Of under 150,000 clones in the sample, 90% are singletons; the top ten hold under 2%. The ends were cut back, 6 bases at V and 0 bases at J, with 14 bases in the middle. The CDR3 has 15 residues. Germline values: CDR1 SGHVS, CDR2 FNYEAQ. This clone occurred once. The V gene is TRBV7-6, the J gene TRBJ1-2; D gene ambiguous. The sequenced sample was peripheral blood. This clonotype originated in a human donor with active COVID-19. The donor label of this sample is uncertain. CDR3 coding DNA: TGTGCCAGCAGTTTAACTCCAGCGTCTAACTATGGCTACACCTTC. Encoded protein: CASSLTPASNYGYTF.